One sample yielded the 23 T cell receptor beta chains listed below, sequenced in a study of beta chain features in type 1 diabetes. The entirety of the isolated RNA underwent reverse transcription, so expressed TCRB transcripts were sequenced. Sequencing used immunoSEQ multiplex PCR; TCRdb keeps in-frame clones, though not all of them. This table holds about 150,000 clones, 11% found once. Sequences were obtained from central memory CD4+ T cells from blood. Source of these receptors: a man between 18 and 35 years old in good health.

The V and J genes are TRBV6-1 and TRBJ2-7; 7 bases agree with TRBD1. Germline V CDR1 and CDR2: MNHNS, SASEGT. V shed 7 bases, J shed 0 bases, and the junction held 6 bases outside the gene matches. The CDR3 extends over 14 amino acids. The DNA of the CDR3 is TGTGCCAGCAACCGGGACAGAAGCTCCTACGAGCAGTACTTC. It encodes CASNRDRSSYEQYF.

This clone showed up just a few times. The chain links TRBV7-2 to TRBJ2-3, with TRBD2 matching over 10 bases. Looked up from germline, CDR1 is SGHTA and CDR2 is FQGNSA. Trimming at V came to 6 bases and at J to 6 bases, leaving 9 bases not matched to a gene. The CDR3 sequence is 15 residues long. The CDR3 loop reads CASSLGLAAGDTQYF. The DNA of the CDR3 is TGTGCCAGCAGTCTTGGACTAGCGGCGGGGGATACGCAGTATTTT.

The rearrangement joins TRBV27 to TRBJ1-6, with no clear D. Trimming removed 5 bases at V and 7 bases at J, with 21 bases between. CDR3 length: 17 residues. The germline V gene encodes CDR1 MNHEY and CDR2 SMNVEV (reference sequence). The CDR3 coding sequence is TGTGCCAGCAGTCCGCCGCGTGTCCAGAGAGGGAATTCACCCCTCCACTTT. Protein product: CASSPPRVQRGNSPLHF.

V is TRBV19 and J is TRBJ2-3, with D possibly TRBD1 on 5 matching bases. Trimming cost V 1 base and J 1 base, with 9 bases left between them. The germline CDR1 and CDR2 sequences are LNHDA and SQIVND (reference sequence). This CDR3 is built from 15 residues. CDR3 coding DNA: TGTGCCAGTAGTATAGTAGGCAGGGGCACAGATACGCAGTATTTT. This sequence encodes CASSIVGRGTDTQYF. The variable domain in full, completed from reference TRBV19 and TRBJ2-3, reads DGGITQSPKYLFRKEGQNVTLSCEQNLNHDAMYWYRQDPGQGLRLIYYSQIVNDFQKGDIAEGYSVSREKKESFPLTVTSAQKNPTAFYLCASSIVGRGTDTQYFGPGTRLTVL.

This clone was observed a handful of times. CDR3 coding DNA: TGTGCCAGCGGTGGTTATGGCTCTGGAAACACCATATATTTT. This translates into CASGGYGSGNTIYF. The V gene is TRBV9, the J gene TRBJ1-3, with D unclear. The CDR3 contains 14 residues. In germline, CDR1 is SGDLS, CDR2 YYNGEE. Trimming stripped 7 bases from V and 0 bases from J, with 11 bases between.

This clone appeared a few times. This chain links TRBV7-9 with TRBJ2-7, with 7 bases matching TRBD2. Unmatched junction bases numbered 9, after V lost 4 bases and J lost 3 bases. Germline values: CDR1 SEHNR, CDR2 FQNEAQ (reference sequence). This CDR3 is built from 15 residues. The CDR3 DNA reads TGTGCCAGCAGCTCGGGAGGTGGTAACGGCTACGAGCAGTACTTC. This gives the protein CASSSGGGNGYEQYF.

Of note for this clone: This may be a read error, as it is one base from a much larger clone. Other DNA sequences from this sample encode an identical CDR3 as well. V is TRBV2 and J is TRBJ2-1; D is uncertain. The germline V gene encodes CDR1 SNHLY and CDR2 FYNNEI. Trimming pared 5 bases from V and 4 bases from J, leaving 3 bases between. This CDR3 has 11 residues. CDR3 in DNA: TGTGCCAGCAGTCTTTACAATGAGCAGTTCTTC. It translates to CASSLYNEQFF.

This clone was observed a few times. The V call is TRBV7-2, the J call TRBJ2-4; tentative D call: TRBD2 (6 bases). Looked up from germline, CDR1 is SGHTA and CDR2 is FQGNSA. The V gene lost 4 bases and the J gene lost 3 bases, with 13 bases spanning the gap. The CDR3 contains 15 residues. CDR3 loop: CASSSSRGGKNIQYF. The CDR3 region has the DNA TGTGCCAGCAGCTCGAGCCGGGGAGGCAAAAACATTCAGTACTTC.

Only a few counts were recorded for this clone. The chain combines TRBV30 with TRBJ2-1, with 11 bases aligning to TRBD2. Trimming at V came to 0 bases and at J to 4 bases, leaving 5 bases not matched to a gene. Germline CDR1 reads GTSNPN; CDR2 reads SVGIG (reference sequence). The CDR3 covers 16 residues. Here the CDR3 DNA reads TGTGCCTGGAGTGTACTAGCGGGGGCGAGGTACAATGAGCAGTTCTTC. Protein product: CAWSVLAGARYNEQFF.

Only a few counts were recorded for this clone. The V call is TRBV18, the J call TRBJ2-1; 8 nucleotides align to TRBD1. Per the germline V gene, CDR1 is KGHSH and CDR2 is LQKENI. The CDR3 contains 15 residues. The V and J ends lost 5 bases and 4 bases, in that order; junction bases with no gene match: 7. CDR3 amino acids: CASSSQTGGYNEQFF. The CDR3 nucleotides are TGTGCCAGCTCATCCCAAACAGGGGGATACAATGAGCAGTTCTTC.

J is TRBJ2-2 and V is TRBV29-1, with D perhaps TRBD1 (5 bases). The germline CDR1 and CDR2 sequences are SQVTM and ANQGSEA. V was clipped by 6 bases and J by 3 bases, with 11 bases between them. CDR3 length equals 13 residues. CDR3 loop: CSVDPGYTGELFF. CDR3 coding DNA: TGCAGCGTAGACCCAGGGTACACCGGGGAGCTGTTTTTT.

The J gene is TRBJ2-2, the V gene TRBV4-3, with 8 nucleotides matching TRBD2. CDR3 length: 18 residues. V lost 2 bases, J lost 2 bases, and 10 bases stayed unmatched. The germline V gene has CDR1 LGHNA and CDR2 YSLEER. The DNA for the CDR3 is TGCGCCAGCAGCCAAAGGGGATTAGCGGGAACAAACACCGGGGAGCTGTTTTTT. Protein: CASSQRGLAGTNTGELFF.

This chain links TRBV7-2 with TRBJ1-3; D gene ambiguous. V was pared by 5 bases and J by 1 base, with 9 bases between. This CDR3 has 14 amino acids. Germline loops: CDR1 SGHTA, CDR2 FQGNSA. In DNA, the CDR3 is TGTGCCAGCAGCCCTGGCGTTTCTGGAAACACCATATATTTT. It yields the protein CASSPGVSGNTIYF.

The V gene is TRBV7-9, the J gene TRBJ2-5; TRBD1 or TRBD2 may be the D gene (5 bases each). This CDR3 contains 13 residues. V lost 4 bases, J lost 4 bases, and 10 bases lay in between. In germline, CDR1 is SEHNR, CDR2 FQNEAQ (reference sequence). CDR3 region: CASSSRGAETQYF. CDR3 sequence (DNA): TGTGCCAGCAGCTCGAGAGGGGCAGAGACCCAGTACTTC.

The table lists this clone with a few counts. The CDR3 nucleotides are TGTGCCAGTAGTATTCTTGCAGGCGAGCAGTACTTC. As protein: CASSILAGEQYF. The rearrangement uses TRBV19 and TRBJ2-7, with no clear D. The CDR3 is 12 amino acids. Germline V lookup: CDR1 LNHDA, CDR2 SQIVND (reference sequence). V was pared by 3 bases and J by 6 bases, with 9 bases between.

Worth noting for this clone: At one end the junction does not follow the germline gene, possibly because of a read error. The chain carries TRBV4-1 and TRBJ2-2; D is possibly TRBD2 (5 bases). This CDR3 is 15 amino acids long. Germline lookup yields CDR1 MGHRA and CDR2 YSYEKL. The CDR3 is CSSSQDVQRGGELFF. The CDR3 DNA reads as TGCTCCAGCAGCCAAGATGTCCAGCGAGGGGGGGAGCTGTTTTTT.

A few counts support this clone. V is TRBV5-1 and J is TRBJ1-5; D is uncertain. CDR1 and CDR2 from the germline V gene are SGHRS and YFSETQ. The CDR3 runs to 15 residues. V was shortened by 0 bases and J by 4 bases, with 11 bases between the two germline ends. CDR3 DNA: TGCGCCAGCAGCTTGGAGGGAGGGTGGAATCAGCCCCAGCATTTT. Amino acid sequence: CASSLEGGWNQPQHF.

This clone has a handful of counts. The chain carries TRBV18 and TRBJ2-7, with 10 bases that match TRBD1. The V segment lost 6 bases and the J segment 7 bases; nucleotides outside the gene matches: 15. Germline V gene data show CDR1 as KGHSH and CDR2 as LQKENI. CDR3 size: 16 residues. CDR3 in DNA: TGTGCCAGCTCTCCCCTTCCGGGACAGGGGATGGGAGAGCAGTACTTC. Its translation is CASSPLPGQGMGEQYF.

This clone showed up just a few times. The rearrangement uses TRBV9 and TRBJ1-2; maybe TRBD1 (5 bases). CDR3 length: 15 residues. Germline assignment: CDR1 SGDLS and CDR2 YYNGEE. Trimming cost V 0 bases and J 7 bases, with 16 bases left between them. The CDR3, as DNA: TGTGCCAGCAGCGTAGAAGCTCGACAGTTTGGTGGCTACACCTTC. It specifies CASSVEARQFGGYTF. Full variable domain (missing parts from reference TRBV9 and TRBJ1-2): DSGVTQTPKHLITATGQRVTLRCSPRSGDLSVYWYQQSLDQGLQFLIQYYNGEERAKGNILERFSAQQFPDLHSELNLSSLELGDSALYFCASSVEARQFGGYTFGSGTRLTVV.

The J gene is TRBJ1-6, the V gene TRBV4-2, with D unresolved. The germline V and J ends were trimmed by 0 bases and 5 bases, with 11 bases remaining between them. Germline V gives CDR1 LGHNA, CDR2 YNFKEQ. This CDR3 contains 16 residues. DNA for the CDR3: TGTGCCAGCAGCCAAGAGCCCGGCCGGGATAATTCACCCCTCCACTTT. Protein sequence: CASSQEPGRDNSPLHF.

The CDR3 bases are TGTGCCAGCAGCTCGACAGGGACTTTAGACATTCAGTACTTC. Amino acids: CASSSTGTLDIQYF. V and J are TRBV7-8 and TRBJ2-4; D might be TRBD1 (7 bases). The germline V gene has CDR1 SGHVS and CDR2 FQNEAQ. The CDR3 length is 14 residues. Trimming removed 4 bases from V and 8 bases from J, with 15 bases in between.

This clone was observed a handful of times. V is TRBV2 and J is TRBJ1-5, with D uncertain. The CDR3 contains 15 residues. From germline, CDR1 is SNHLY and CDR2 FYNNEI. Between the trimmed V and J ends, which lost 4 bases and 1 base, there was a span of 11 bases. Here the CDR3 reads CASSGEAMSNQPQHF. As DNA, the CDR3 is TGTGCCAGCAGTGGTGAAGCTATGAGCAATCAGCCCCAGCATTTT.

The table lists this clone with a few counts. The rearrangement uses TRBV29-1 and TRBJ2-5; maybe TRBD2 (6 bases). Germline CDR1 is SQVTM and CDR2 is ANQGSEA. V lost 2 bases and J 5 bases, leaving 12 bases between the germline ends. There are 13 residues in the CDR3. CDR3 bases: TGCAGCGTTGAAAACCTGGGGAGGGAGACCCAGTACTTC. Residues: CSVENLGRETQYF.